The TCR beta chain under discussion was sequenced for a study of T cells in Graves' hyperthyroidism and ophthalmopathy. Study context: Blood from the periphery was taken at initial diagnosis, before any treatment. Study-wide points: The model identified upcoming ophthalmopathy a median about 7.1 months ahead of onset.

Many counts were recorded for this clonotype. The antigen is undetermined. This CDR3 has 11 amino acids. Between the trimmed V and J ends, which lost 4 bases and 7 bases, there was a span of 4 bases. Germline values: CDR1 MNHNS, CDR2 SASEGT. In the ophthalmopathy cohort, Clinical Activity Score was at least 3, NOSPECS grade at least 4, and duration under 3 months. For the diagnoses, clinical symptoms, serum thyroxine and TRAb, thyroid ultrasound and orbital computed tomography were used. Amplification targeted TCR beta CDR3 regions from RNA transcripts. The TCR CDR3 was amplified in a first-round RT-PCR using the HTBI primer set. MiXCR was run by TCRdb on the multiplex PCR reads, yielding one entry per CDR3 protein. The data contain hundreds of thousands of distinct CDR3 sequences, approximately 15% of them seen just once; the ten biggest clones take up 3.5% to 4.5%.

The gene calls are TRBV6-1 and TRBJ2-2; D is ambiguous. The TCR sequence derives from a woman aged 35 to 49 with Graves' ophthalmopathy. Sequencing was done on a sample of blood. As DNA, the CDR3 is TGTGCCAGCAGTGGTGTCGGGGAGCTGTTTTTT. Residues: CASSGVGELFF.